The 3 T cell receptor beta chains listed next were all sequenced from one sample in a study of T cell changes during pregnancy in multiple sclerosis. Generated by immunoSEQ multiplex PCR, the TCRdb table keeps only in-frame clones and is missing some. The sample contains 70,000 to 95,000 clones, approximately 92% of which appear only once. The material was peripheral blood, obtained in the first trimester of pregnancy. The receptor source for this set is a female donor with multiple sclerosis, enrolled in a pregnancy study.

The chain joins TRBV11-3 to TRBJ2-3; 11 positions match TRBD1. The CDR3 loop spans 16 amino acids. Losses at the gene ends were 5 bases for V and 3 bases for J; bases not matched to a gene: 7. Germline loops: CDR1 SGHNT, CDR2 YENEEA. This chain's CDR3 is CASSPSGQGATDTQYF. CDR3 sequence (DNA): TGTGCCAGCAGCCCTTCCGGACAGGGGGCAACAGATACGCAGTATTTT.

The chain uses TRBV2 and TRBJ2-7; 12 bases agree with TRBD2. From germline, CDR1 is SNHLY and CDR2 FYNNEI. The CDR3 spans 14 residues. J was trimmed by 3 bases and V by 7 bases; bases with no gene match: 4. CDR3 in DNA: TGTGCCAGCACTGGACTAGCGGGGAACTACGAGCAGTACTTC. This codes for CASTGLAGNYEQYF.

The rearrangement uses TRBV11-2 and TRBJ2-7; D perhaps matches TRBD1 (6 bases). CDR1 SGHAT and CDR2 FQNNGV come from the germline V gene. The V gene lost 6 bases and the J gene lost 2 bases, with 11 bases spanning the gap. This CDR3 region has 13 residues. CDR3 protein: CASSRTDTYEQYF. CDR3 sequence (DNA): TGTGCCAGCAGTCGGACAGATACCTACGAGCAGTACTTC.